The clone carrying this T cell receptor beta chain was counted a few times. CDR1 and CDR2 (germline): KGHSH, LQKENI. The CDR3 sequence is 17 residues long. With 5 bases clipped from V and 4 bases from J, the junction kept 10 bases outside the gene matches. Produced via immunoSEQ multiplex PCR; TCRdb's table is partial and in-frame only. The repertoire holds 170,000 or so clones, with more than 80% as singletons. The record originates from a study of control samples from healthy donors and cancer patients. The sample comprised blood. The receptor's source is a man younger than 40 in good health. The chain combines TRBV18 with TRBJ2-7; 14 bases fit TRBD2. The CDR3 DNA reads as TGTGCCAGCTCAACCGGGACTAGCGGGAGACAAAGGTACGAGCAGTACTTC. Its protein product is CASSTGTSGRQRYEQYF.